This TCR beta chain was sequenced for a study of molecular identifiers for immune sequencing clone quantification. Notes on the study in general: Clone sizes that are highly expanded could be underestimated when identical TCR molecules share a barcode.

This clonotype was counted at least ten times. Its antigen is still unknown. CD8+CD4-CCR7+CD45RA+ cells were sorted as naive CD8 T cells. Previously described methods with listed TCR primers produced the bulk TCR libraries. TCRdb reanalysed the PCR reads using MiXCR and keeps one entry per CDR3 protein. The repertoire includes 600,000 to 650,000 distinct CDR3 sequences, 15% to 20% of them detected once, and under 0.95% sits in the top ten. Per the germline V gene, CDR1 is SEHNR and CDR2 is FQNEAQ (reference sequence). V was cut by 3 bases and J by 9 bases, with 17 bases left in between. The CDR3 length is 14 residues.

The chain employs TRBV7-9 and TRBJ2-5, with a possible D match to TRBD1 (7 bases). The sequenced material came from naive CD8+ T cells from blood, with Jurkat cell RNA spiked in. Subset in this sample: FACS-sorted CD8+CD4-CCR7+CD45RA+ naive T cells. The origin of this receptor is a human donor in good health. Some libraries in this study had Jurkat cell RNA spiked in. The CDR3 region has the DNA TGTGCCAGCAGCTTGGAGGGGACAGTAAAGGCCCAGTACTTC. Protein: CASSLEGTVKAQYF. Full variable domain (missing parts from reference TRBV7-9 and TRBJ2-5): DTGVSQNPRHKITKRGQNVTFRCDPISEHNRLYWYRQTLGQGPEFLTYFQNEAQLEKSRLLSDRFSAERPKGSFSTLEIQRTEQGDSAMYLCASSLEGTVKAQYFGPGTRLLVL.